The T cell receptor (beta chain) under discussion was sequenced for a study of T cell changes during pregnancy in multiple sclerosis (dated by TCRdb to between 2018 and 2021). At the level of the whole study: The study examined how the T cell repertoire changed over the course of pregnancy in women with multiple sclerosis.

Notes on this clone: What antigen it recognizes has not been identified. Base qualities are not at hand, and no much larger clone is one base apart.

Libraries were built with the immunoSEQ multiplex PCR assay. As stored in TCRdb, this immuneACCESS dataset retains in-frame rearrangements with V and J assigned. A fraction of the clones does not appear; measured against another copy, unresolved V genes explain less than half of the discrepancy, and the remainder lacks a known reason. Present in this sample are tens of thousands of clones, 85% to 90% of which were seen just once. Under 1.5% of the sample is taken by the ten largest. The sequences come from peripheral blood, collected in the first trimester of pregnancy. This clonotype originated in a female donor in good health, enrolled as a control in a pregnancy study.

The CDR3 region has the sequence CASSPDRSREKLFF. The DNA sequence is TGCGCCAGCAGCCCCGACAGGAGTAGGGAAAAACTGTTTTTT. This chain joins TRBV4-1 to TRBJ1-4, with TRBD1 as a weak D call on 6 bases. V and J are truncated by 4 bases and 8 bases respectively, leaving an intervening sequence of 14 bases. Per the germline V gene, MGHRA is the CDR1 and YSYEKL is the CDR2. Counted from cysteine to phenylalanine, this CDR3 has 14 amino acids. Just CDR3 DNA is preserved here, 42 bases in frame from base 1.